The TCR beta chain described here comes from a study of PD-1 blockade in mismatch repair-deficient tumors. Whole-study results and caveats: After pembrolizumab, tumor-resident clones rose rapidly, then generally contracted before radiologic responses.

With respect to this clone: Its target is unknown.

The protocol was immunoSEQ multiplex PCR, while the TCRdb copy is restricted to in-frame clones and leaves out a portion. The profile shows 75,000 to 85,000 clones, about 84% of them singletons. Sequencing used peripheral blood, obtained 12 weeks after starting pembrolizumab. This TCR derives from an adult with mismatch repair-deficient cancer.

CDR3 loop: CASSSGGTGAFDIQYF. The CDR3, as DNA: TGTGCCAGCAGCTCCGGCGGGACAGGGGCTTTTGACATTCAGTACTTC. The chain combines TRBV5-5 with TRBJ2-4; 10 bases are shared with TRBD1. J was trimmed by 8 bases and V by 3 bases; bases with no gene match: 11. Germline V gene data show CDR1 as SGHKS and CDR2 as YYEKEE (reference sequence). There are 16 residues in the CDR3.